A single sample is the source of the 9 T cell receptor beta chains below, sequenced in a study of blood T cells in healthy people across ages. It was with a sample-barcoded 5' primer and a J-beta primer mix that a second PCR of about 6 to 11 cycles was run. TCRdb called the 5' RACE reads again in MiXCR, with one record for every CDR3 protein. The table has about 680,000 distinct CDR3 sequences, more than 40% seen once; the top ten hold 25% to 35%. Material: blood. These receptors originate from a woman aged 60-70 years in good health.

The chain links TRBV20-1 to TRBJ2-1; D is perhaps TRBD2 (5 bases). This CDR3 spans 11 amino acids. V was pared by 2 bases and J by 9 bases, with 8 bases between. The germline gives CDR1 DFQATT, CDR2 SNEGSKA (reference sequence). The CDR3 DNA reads TGCAGTGCTAGACGAAGCGGTGAGCAGTTCTTC. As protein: CSARRSGEQFF.

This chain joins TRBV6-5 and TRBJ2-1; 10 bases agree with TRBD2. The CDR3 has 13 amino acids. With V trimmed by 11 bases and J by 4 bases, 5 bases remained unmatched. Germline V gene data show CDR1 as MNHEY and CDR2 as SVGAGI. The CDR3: CAGGTSVYNEQFF. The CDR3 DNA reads TGTGCCGGGGGGACTAGCGTATACAATGAGCAGTTCTTC.

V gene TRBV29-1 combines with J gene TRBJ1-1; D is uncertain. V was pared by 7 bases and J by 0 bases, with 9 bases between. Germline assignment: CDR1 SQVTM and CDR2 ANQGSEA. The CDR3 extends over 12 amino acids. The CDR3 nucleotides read TGCAGCGCCGTCCTCATGAACACTGAAGCTTTCTTT. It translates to CSAVLMNTEAFF. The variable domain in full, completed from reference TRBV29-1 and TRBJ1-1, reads SAVISQKPSRDICQRGTSLTIQCQVDSQVTMMFWYRQQPGQSLTLIATANQGSEATYESGFVIDKFPISRPNLTFSTLTVSNMSPEDSSIYLCSAVLMNTEAFFGQGTRLTVV.

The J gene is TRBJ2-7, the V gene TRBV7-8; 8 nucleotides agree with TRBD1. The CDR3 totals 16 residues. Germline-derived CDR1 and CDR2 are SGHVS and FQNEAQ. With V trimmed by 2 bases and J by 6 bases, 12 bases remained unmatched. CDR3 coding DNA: TGTGCCAGCAGCTTACCAGGACAGGGAGGACGTGGCGAGCAGTACTTC. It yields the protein CASSLPGQGGRGEQYF.

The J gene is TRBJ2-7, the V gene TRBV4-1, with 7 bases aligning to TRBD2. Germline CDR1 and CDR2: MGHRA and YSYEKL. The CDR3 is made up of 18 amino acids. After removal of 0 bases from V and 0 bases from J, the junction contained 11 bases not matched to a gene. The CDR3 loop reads CASSQDGSLAQISYEQYF. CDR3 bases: TGCGCCAGCAGCCAAGATGGTTCACTAGCGCAAATCTCCTACGAGCAGTACTTC.

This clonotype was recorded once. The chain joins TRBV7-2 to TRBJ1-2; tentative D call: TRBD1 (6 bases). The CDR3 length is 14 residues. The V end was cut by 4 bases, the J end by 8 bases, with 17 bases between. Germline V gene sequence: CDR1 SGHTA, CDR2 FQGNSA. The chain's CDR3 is CASSYQGAGGGYTF. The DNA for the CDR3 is TGTGCCAGCAGCTACCAGGGAGCGGGGGGCGGCTACACCTTC.

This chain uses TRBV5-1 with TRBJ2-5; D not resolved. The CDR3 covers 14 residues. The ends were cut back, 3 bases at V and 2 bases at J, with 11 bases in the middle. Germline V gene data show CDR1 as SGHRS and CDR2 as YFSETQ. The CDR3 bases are TGCGCCAGCAGCTGGCCCGAACAGCAAGAGACCCAGTACTTC. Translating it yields CASSWPEQQETQYF.

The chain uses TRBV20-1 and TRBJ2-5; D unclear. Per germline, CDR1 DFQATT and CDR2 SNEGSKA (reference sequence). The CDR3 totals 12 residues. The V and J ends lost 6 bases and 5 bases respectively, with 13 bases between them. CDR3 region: CSALPAWETQYF. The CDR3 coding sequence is TGCAGTGCCCTCCCGGCTTGGGAGACCCAGTACTTC.

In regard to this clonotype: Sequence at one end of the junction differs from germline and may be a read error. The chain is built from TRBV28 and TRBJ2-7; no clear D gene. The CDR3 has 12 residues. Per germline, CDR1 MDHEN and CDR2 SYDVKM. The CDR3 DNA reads TGTACCAGCAGTTTAGTGCTCTACGAGCAGTACTTC. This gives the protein CTSSLVLYEQYF.